The 11 T cell receptor beta chains reported below all come from one sample, sequenced in a study of TIL therapy for anti-PD-1-resistant metastatic lung cancer. The libraries were made with immunoSEQ v3. Data came from immunoSEQ multiplex PCR; TCRdb stores just in-frame clones and leaves some out. The table includes under 20,000 clones, nearly 80% detected once. Time point noted: pre-treatment sample, taken before nivolumab and TIL therapy. The sample in question was blood, obtained at baseline. These receptors were taken from a person aged 25-85 years with non-small cell lung cancer.

This clone has a handful of counts. This chain uses TRBV27 with TRBJ1-5, with TRBD1 matching 9 bases. The CDR3 totals 15 residues. Germline values: CDR1 MNHEY, CDR2 SMNVEV (reference sequence). V lost 4 bases and J lost 3; bases outside the gene matches: 4. CDR3 sequence reads: CASSSRDRVNQPQHF. The CDR3 coding sequence is TGTGCCAGCAGTTCCCGGGACAGGGTCAATCAGCCCCAGCATTTT.

The J gene is TRBJ2-3, the V gene TRBV7-6, with D possibly TRBD2 on 5 matching bases. Germline CDR1 and CDR2: SGHVS and FNYEAQ. The CDR3 contains 14 residues. V lost 5 bases and J lost 0, with 9 bases in between. CDR3 coding DNA: TGTGCCAGCAGCCCCGGGGAAAGCACAGATACGCAGTATTTT. Translation gives CASSPGESTDTQYF.

This clone was detected once. The V call is TRBV19, the J call TRBJ2-3; D is ambiguous. Trimming stripped 10 bases from V and 2 bases from J, with 13 bases between. CDR1 and CDR2 from the germline V gene are LNHDA and SQIVND (reference sequence). The CDR3 loop spans 13 amino acids. In DNA form, the CDR3 reads TGTGCCATTACGGATCATTCCACAGATACGCAGTATTTT. Residues: CAITDHSTDTQYF.

CDR3 sequence: CAISGTGAGAFF. Written as DNA, the CDR3 is TGTGCCATCAGTGGAACAGGGGCGGGAGCTTTCTTT. This chain uses TRBV10-3 with TRBJ1-1; 7 bases agree with TRBD1. CDR1 is ENHRY and CDR2 is SYGVKD in the germline V gene. V shed 4 bases, J shed 10 bases, and the junction held 6 bases outside the gene matches. The CDR3 loop spans 12 amino acids.

In its sample, this clone was seen a few times. V is TRBV7-6 and J is TRBJ2-3, with a weak D call TRBD2 (5 bases). CDR3 size: 15 residues. Trimming stripped 7 bases from V and 1 base from J, with 15 bases between. Per the germline V gene, CDR1 is SGHVS and CDR2 is FNYEAQ. The CDR3 DNA sequence: TGTGCCAGCACCACCCAAGCGGACGGCACAGATACGCAGTATTTT. It specifies CASTTQADGTDTQYF.

V and J are TRBV6-5 and TRBJ2-7, with D perhaps TRBD2 (5 bases). Germline CDR1 is MNHEY and CDR2 is SVGAGI. The V end lost 4 bases, the J end lost 6 bases, and 16 bases lay between the germline ends. The CDR3 has 14 residues. The CDR3 loop reads CASSSLSSSSEQYF. The DNA of the CDR3 is TGTGCCAGCAGTTCGTTATCTAGCAGCTCCGAGCAGTACTTC.

The CDR3 DNA follows: TGCGCCAGCAGCTTGCACGGCCCCAGACAGAACACTGAAGCTTTCTTT. Translation: CASSLHGPRQNTEAFF. This sequence joins TRBV5-1 and TRBJ1-1, with no clear D. Trimming pared 1 base from V and 1 base from J, leaving 14 bases between. The V gene's germline CDR1 is SGHRS and CDR2 YFSETQ. The CDR3 contains 16 residues. Variable domain in full (rest from reference TRBV5-1 and TRBJ1-1): KAGVTQTPRYLIKTRGQQVTLSCSPISGHRSVSWYQQTPGQGLQFLFEYFSETQRNKGNFPGRFSGRQFSNSRSEMNVSTLELGDSALYLCASSLHGPRQNTEAFFGQGTRLTVV.

V usage is TRBV6-4 and J usage is TRBJ1-6; D uncertain. Trimming took 0 bases from V and 9 from J, leaving 6 bases between them. Per the germline V gene, CDR1 is MRHNA and CDR2 is SNTAGT. This CDR3 has 13 residues. CDR3 in amino acids: CASSDSRVSPLHF. DNA of the CDR3: TGTGCCAGCAGTGACTCGAGGGTTTCACCCCTCCACTTT.

The gene calls are TRBV14 and TRBJ1-1; unclear D gene. Germline V gene data show CDR1 as SGHDN and CDR2 as FVKESK. V was pared by 0 bases and J by 0 bases, with 8 bases between. The CDR3 loop spans 15 amino acids. CDR3 amino acids: CASSQDRVMNTEAFF. The CDR3 DNA is TGTGCCAGCAGCCAAGATCGCGTTATGAACACTGAAGCTTTCTTT. Using reference TRBV14 and TRBJ1-1 for the parts outside the CDR3, the full variable domain is EAGVTQFPSHSVIEKGQTVTLRCDPISGHDNLYWYRRVMGKEIKFLLHFVKESKQDESGMPNNRFLAERTGGTYSTLKVQPAELEDSGVYFCASSQDRVMNTEAFFGQGTRLTVV.

A few counts support this clone. This rearrangement joins TRBV7-9 to TRBJ1-2; the match to TRBD1 covers 8 bases. In germline, CDR1 is SEHNR, CDR2 FQNEAQ (reference sequence). The J segment lost 2 bases and the V segment lost 5 bases, leaving 10 bases of the junction unmatched. The CDR3 spans 16 residues. The chain's CDR3 is CASSQGRQGANYGYTF. The CDR3 DNA follows: TGTGCCAGCAGCCAAGGCCGCCAGGGGGCGAACTATGGCTACACCTTC.

This clone appeared a few times. The V and J genes are TRBV29-1 and TRBJ2-1; the D is unclear. CDR3 size: 11 residues. The V end lost 0 bases, the J end lost 10 bases, and 7 bases lay between the germline ends. From germline, CDR1 is SQVTM and CDR2 ANQGSEA. CDR3 region: CSVEDKGEQFF. CDR3 nucleotides: TGCAGCGTTGAAGATAAGGGAGAGCAGTTCTTC.